Reported below is one T cell receptor beta chain. Its antigen is undetermined. The sample belongs to a study of Graves' ophthalmopathy and Graves' hyperthyroidism. The authors amplified TCR beta CDR3 regions from RNA transcripts. First-round RT-PCR employed HTBI primers, with a second-round multiplex PCR after it. TCRdb called the multiplex PCR reads again in MiXCR, with one record for every CDR3 protein. Here the sample spans about 370,000 distinct CDR3 sequences, approximately 18% being singletons. Overall study results and limits: The blood repertoire also included most expanded thyroid clonotypes above 0.001 frequency.

Germline CDR1 SGHRS, CDR2 YFSETQ. With 7 bases clipped from V and 1 base from J, the junction kept 5 bases outside the gene matches. This CDR3 region has 14 residues. The sample taken for sequencing was peripheral blood. The chain links TRBV5-1 to TRBJ2-3, with TRBD2 matching over 8 bases. The receptor comes from an adult woman with stable Graves' hyperthyroidism. CDR3 sequence reads: CASAPTSGTDTQYF. For the CDR3, the DNA is TGCGCCAGCGCCCCGACTAGCGGCACAGATACGCAGTATTTT.